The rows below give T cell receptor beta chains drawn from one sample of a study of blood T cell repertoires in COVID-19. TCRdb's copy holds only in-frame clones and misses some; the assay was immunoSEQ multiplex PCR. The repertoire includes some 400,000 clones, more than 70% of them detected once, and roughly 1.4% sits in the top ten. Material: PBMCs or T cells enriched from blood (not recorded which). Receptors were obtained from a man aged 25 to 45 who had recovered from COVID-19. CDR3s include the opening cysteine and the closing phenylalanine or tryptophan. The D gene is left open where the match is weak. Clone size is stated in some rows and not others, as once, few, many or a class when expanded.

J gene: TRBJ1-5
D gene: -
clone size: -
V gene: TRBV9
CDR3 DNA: TGTGCCAGCAGCGTAGATCCACAAGATCAGCCCCAGCATTTT
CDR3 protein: CASSVDPQDQPQHF

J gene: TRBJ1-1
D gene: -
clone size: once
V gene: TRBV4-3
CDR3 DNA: TGCGCCAGCAGCCAATATCCCGGAGGAGACACTGAAGCTTTCTTT
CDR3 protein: CASSQYPGGDTEAFF

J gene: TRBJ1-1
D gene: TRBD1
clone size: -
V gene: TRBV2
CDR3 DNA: TGTGCCAGCAGGACAGGGGTCATGAACACTGAAGCTTTCTTT
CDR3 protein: CASRTGVMNTEAFF

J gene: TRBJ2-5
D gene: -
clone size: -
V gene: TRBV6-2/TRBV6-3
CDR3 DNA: TGTGCCAGCAGCGAACCTAGTTTATCGGCCAAATTGCAAGAGACCCAGTACTTC
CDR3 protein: CASSEPSLSAKLQETQYF

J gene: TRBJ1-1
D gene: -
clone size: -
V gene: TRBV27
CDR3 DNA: TGTGCCAGCAGTTTATCTAAGGGGAAGAACACTGAAGCTTTCTTT
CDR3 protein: CASSLSKGKNTEAFF

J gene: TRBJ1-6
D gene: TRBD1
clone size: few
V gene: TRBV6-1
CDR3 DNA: TGTGCCAGCAGTGAGTCTATTTGGCAGGGGGATTCACCCCTCCACTTT
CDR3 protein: CASSESIWQGDSPLHF

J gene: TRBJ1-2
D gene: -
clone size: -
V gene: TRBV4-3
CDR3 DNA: TGCGCCAGCAGCCAAGATCGAACTCAGGGGTTCTATGGCTACACCTTC
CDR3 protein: CASSQDRTQGFYGYTF

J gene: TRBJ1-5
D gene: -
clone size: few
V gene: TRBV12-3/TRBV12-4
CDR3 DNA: TGTGCCAGCAGCACGGGGAACAATCAGCCCCAGCATTTT
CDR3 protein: CASSTGNNQPQHF

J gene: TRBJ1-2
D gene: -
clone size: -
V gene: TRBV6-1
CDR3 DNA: TGTGCCAGCAGTTCAGGTCGAGACTATGGCTACACCTTC
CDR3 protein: CASSSGRDYGYTF

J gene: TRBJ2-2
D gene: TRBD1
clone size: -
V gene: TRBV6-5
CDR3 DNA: TGTGCCGTCCACAGGGGTATCGGGGAGCTGTTTTTT
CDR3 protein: CAVHRGIGELFF

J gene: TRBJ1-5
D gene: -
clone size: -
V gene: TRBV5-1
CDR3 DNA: TGCGCCAGCAGCTTCACCTTGGGGCCGGGGGAGCCCCAGCATTTT
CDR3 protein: CASSFTLGPGEPQHF

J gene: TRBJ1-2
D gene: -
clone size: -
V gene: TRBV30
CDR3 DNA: TGTGCCTGGAGTGTAAATTCGCAGGCGGGGGATGGCTACACCTTC
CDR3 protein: CAWSVNSQAGDGYTF

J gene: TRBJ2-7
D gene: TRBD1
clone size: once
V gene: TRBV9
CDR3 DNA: TGTGCCAGCAGCGTAGACGGAGGACAGGTTAACGAGCAGTACTTC
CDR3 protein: CASSVDGGQVNEQYF

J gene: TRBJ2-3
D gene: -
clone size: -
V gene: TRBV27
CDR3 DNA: TGTGCCAGCAGTCCACAGGGATATGGGGGTACGCAGTATTTT
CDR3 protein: CASSPQGYGGTQYF

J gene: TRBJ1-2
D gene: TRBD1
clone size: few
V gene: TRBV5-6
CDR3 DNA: TGTGCCAGCAGCTTGGGTGGACAGGGGAAGAGCTACACCTTC
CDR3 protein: CASSLGGQGKSYTF

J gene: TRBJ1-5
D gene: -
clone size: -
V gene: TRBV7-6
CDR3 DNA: TGTGCCAGCAGCTTGATCGGGGAGCCCCAGCATTTT
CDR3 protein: CASSLIGEPQHF

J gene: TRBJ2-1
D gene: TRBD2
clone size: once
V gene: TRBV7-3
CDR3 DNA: TGTGCCAGCAGCTCCGTAGGTGCGGGGGGGAGGGATGAGCAGTTCTTC
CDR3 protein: CASSSVGAGGRDEQFF

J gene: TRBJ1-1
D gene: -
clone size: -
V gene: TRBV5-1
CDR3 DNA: TGCGCCAGCAGCTTGTTTGGATCGGGCACTGAAGCTTTCTTT
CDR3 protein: CASSLFGSGTEAFF

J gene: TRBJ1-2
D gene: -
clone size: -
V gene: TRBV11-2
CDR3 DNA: TGTGCCAGCAGCTTTCCCGAAGCCCACTATGGCTACACCTTC
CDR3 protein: CASSFPEAHYGYTF

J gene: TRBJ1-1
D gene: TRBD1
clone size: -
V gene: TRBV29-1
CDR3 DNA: TGCAGCGTGGGACAGGCGGTTGGGGGGACTGAAGCTTTCTTT
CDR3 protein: CSVGQAVGGTEAFF

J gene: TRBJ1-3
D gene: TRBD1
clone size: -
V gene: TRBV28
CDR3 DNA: TGTGCCAGCAGTCTCGGACAGGTGGGGGGAAACACCATATATTTT
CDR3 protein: CASSLGQVGGNTIYF

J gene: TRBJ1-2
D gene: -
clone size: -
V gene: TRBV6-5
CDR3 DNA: TGTGCCAGCAGTCACGCGGAGATGACTGGTGGCTACACCTTC
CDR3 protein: CASSHAEMTGGYTF

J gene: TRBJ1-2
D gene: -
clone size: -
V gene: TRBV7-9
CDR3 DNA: TGTGCCAGCAGCGCCTCTTACCCACAAAGCTATGGCTACACCTTC
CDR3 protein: CASSASYPQSYGYTF